Listed here is a single T cell receptor beta chain. TCRdb keeps only in-frame clones here, not all; method: immunoSEQ multiplex PCR. Of 65,000 to 85,000 clones listed, roughly 96% are singletons. These data are taken from a study of technical replicates of blood from a handful of donors. The CDR3 runs to 14 residues. V gave up 3 bases and J gave up 6 bases, with 15 bases separating them. Germline CDR1 SGDLS, CDR2 YYNGEE. The sequenced sample consisted of T cells isolated from PBMCs. The genes are TRBV9 and TRBJ1-1, with a weak D call TRBD1 (5 bases). The receptor's source is a human donor in good health. This CDR3 reads CASSDGRDLAEAFF. The CDR3 coding sequence is TGTGCCAGCAGCGATGGCAGGGACTTAGCTGAAGCTTTCTTT.